These 27 T cell receptor beta chains were sequenced from one sample in a study of vaccination and CD4 T cells after COVID-19. No antigen is known for these receptors. Treatment given: approximately nine-day PBMC culture with coronavirus spike peptide pools or control peptides (ViraFEST assay). Once obtained from cultured CD4+ T cells, the DNA was sequenced using the Oncomine TCR Beta short-read assay. TCRdb re-analysed the PCR reads in MiXCR, keeping a single row per CDR3 protein. The top ten clones hold around 3.4% of a sample with 15,000 to 20,000 distinct CDR3 sequences, 44% of them seen once. The specimen sequenced was CD4+ T cells from blood, cultured in vitro. These receptors originate from a human donor who had recovered from COVID-19.

This clonotype was detected only a few times. The chain is built from TRBV4-1 and TRBJ1-6; maybe TRBD1 (5 bases). The CDR3 is 15 residues long. Germline CDR1 MGHRA, CDR2 YSYEKL. V was cut by 6 bases and J by 2 bases, with 11 bases left in between. CDR3 sequence reads: CASRRRGAYNSPLHF. The CDR3 nucleotides are TGCGCCAGCAGGAGGAGGGGCGCCTATAATTCACCCCTCCACTTT.

The V call is TRBV5-4, the J call TRBJ2-6; 9 bases line up with TRBD2. CDR1 and CDR2 from the germline V gene are SGHNT and YYREEE (reference sequence). The CDR3 runs to 18 residues. With V trimmed by 4 bases and J by 0 bases, 8 bases remained unmatched. The CDR3: CASSTPSGASSGANVLTF. CDR3 DNA sequence: TGTGCCAGCAGCACACCTAGCGGGGCGAGCTCTGGGGCCAACGTCCTGACTTTC. Supplemented by reference TRBV5-4 and TRBJ2-6, the full variable domain reads ETGVTQSPTHLIKTRGQQVTLRCSSQSGHNTVSWYQQALGQGPQFIFQYYREEENGRGNFPPRFSGLQFPNYSSELNVNALELDDSALYLCASSTPSGASSGANVLTFGAGSRLTVL.

This clonotype came up once. The chain links TRBV20-1 to TRBJ2-1; 11 nucleotides agree with TRBD2. Trimming at V came to 5 bases and at J to 5 bases, leaving 8 bases not matched to a gene. The CDR3 is 15 amino acids. Germline CDR1 is DFQATT and CDR2 is SNEGSKA (reference sequence). The CDR3 DNA reads TGCAGTGCTGGGGACAGACTAGCGGGAAACAATGAGCAGTTCTTC. Its translation: CSAGDRLAGNNEQFF.

The rearrangement uses TRBV7-8 and TRBJ2-2; D gene unclear. The CDR3 length is 13 residues. The V end was cut by 6 bases, the J end by 5 bases, with 10 bases between. Germline assignment: CDR1 SGHVS and CDR2 FQNEAQ. The CDR3 nucleotides read TGTGCCAGCAGGTTTAGGTTTACCGGGGAGCTGTTTTTT. This gives the protein CASRFRFTGELFF.

The V call is TRBV7-9, the J call TRBJ1-4; TRBD1 matches 9 bases. From germline, CDR1 is SEHNR and CDR2 FQNEAQ (reference sequence). There are 16 residues in the CDR3. V dropped 5 bases and J dropped 10; count of bases not matched to a gene: 14. The chain's CDR3 is CASSPNARDRVGKLFF. CDR3 nucleotides: TGTGCCAGCAGCCCAAATGCACGGGACAGGGTAGGAAAACTGTTTTTT. Full variable domain (rest looked up from reference TRBV7-9 and TRBJ1-4): DTGVSQNPRHKITKRGQNVTFRCDPISEHNRLYWYRQTLGQGPEFLTYFQNEAQLEKSRLLSDRFSAERPKGSFSTLEIQRTEQGDSAMYLCASSPNARDRVGKLFFGSGTQLSVL.

The rearrangement links TRBV5-3 to TRBJ2-5; D call uncertain. TRBV5-3 is identified as an open reading frame with a role that is uncertain. The CDR3 has 14 residues. The V and J ends lost 3 bases and 1 base respectively, with 10 bases between them. In DNA form, the CDR3 reads TGTGCCAGAAGCTCTCCGGGCCTCCAAGAGACCCAGTACTTC. Translation: CARSSPGLQETQYF.

The chain couples TRBV5-4 to TRBJ1-1, with D unclear. V dropped 0 bases and J dropped 1 base, with 7 bases sitting between them. The CDR3 sequence is 14 residues long. The germline V gene has CDR1 SGHNT and CDR2 YYREEE (reference sequence). The CDR3 DNA follows: TGTGCCAGCAGCTTGGGGTGGAGGAACACTGAAGCTTTCTTT. Translated: CASSLGWRNTEAFF.

The chain joins TRBV7-2 to TRBJ2-5; 14 nucleotides align to TRBD2. Germline loops: CDR1 SGHTA, CDR2 FQGNSA. Losses at the gene ends were 5 bases for V and 4 bases for J; bases not matched to a gene: 3. The CDR3 is 15 amino acids. CDR3 DNA sequence: TGTGCCAGCAGCAAGGGACTAGCGGGAGTAGAGACCCAGTACTTC. Translation: CASSKGLAGVETQYF.

The J gene is TRBJ1-6, the V gene TRBV25-1; D unresolved. The CDR3 totals 15 residues. Germline V lookup: CDR1 MGHDK, CDR2 SYGVNS. Trimming cost V 3 bases and J 10 bases, with 16 bases left between them. The CDR3 spells CASSDSPTRGSPLHF. The CDR3 DNA sequence: TGTGCCAGCAGTGATTCCCCGACCCGTGGGTCACCCCTCCACTTT. Based on the CDR3 plus reference TRBV25-1 and TRBJ1-6, the full variable domain is EADIYQTPRYLVIGTGKKITLECSQTMGHDKMYWYQQDPGMELHLIHYSYGVNSTEKGDLSSESTVSRIRTEHFPLTLESARPSHTSQYLCASSDSPTRGSPLHFGNGTRLTVT.

This clonotype showed up just once. The chain is built from TRBV7-9 and TRBJ2-5; unclear D gene. Trimming removed 3 bases at V and 1 base at J, with 6 bases between. CDR1 is SEHNR, CDR2 FQNEAQ, per germline (reference sequence). The CDR3 is 13 amino acids. CDR3 residues: CASSFSLQETQYF. The CDR3 DNA reads as TGTGCCAGCAGCTTTTCCCTCCAAGAGACCCAGTACTTC.

The table lists this clonotype with a few counts. This chain uses TRBV7-4 with TRBJ1-5, with 7 positions matching TRBD1. This CDR3 comprises 16 residues. V shed 5 bases, J shed 3 bases, and the junction held 10 bases outside the gene matches. Germline loops: CDR1 SGHVT, CDR2 SQSDAQ. CDR3 in amino acids: CASSQTPDRPNQPQHF. The CDR3 DNA reads as TGTGCCAGCAGCCAAACCCCGGACAGGCCCAATCAGCCCCAGCATTTT.

The table lists this clonotype with a few counts. This chain joins TRBV11-2 and TRBJ2-7; perhaps TRBD1 as D (6 bases). The V end lost 6 bases, the J end lost 6 bases, and 12 bases lay between the germline ends. Germline V gene data show CDR1 as SGHAT and CDR2 as FQNNGV. The CDR3 length is 12 residues. Written as DNA, the CDR3 is TGTGCCAGCAGACTAACAGGGACCGAGCAGTACTTC. Its protein is CASRLTGTEQYF.

The chain links TRBV20-1 to TRBJ1-4; TRBD1 matches 9 bases. The V gene end was trimmed by 6 bases and the J gene end by 7 bases; junction bases not matched to a gene: 6. CDR3 length: 13 residues. CDR1 is DFQATT, CDR2 SNEGSKA, per germline (reference sequence). CDR3 bases: TGCAGTGCCACCAGACAGGGGGTTGAAAAACTGTTTTTT. Encoded protein: CSATRQGVEKLFF.

This clonotype was recorded a few times. The chain joins TRBV21-1 to TRBJ2-5; the D call in the table, TRBD1, was not verified against the DNA. TRBV21-1 is a recognized pseudogene. The CDR3 is made up of 16 amino acids. This chain's CDR3 is CASIVTGTMGQETQYF. The CDR3 nucleotides are TGTGCCAGCATCGTTACCGGGACAATGGGGCAAGAGACCCAGTACTTC.

This rearrangement joins TRBV2 to TRBJ2-7, with 7 bases matching TRBD2. Germline V lookup: CDR1 SNHLY, CDR2 FYNNEI. The CDR3 is made up of 15 amino acids. The trim removed 2 bases at V and 9 bases at J, leaving 13 bases unmatched. CDR3 sequence (DNA): TGTGCCAGCAGTGAACTCGTATCGAGTATAGCGGGGCAGTACTTC. The encoded protein is CASSELVSSIAGQYF.

This clonotype was seen once. The J gene is TRBJ2-7, the V gene TRBV12-3 or TRBV12-4, with D tentatively TRBD1 (5 bases). V dropped 6 bases and J dropped 0 bases, with 9 bases sitting between them. This CDR3 comprises 13 residues. The CDR3 sequence: CASRQGGSYEQYF. The CDR3 DNA reads as TGTGCCAGCAGGCAGGGCGGCTCCTACGAGCAGTACTTC.

This clonotype turned up a few times. The genes are TRBV20-1 and TRBJ2-3; D may be TRBD2 (5 bases). The V gene lost 6 bases and the J gene lost 0 bases, with 16 bases spanning the gap. This CDR3 is 15 amino acids long. Germline V lookup: CDR1 DFQATT, CDR2 SNEGSKA (reference sequence). The CDR3 loop reads CSALLKRTSTDTQYF. As DNA, the CDR3 is TGCAGTGCCCTTCTGAAGCGGACTAGCACAGATACGCAGTATTTT.

As to this clonotype: One end of the junction does not line up with germline, which may come from a read error. CDR3 protein: CASRMGLGEEIF. The CDR3 bases are TGTGCCAGCAGAATGGGACTGGGGGAGGAGATCTTC. The V and J genes are TRBV6-2 or TRBV6-3 and TRBJ2-1, with a possible D match to TRBD2 (6 bases). The CDR3 extends over 12 amino acids. Germline V gene lookup returns CDR1 MNHEY and CDR2 SVGEGT.

The chain employs TRBV10-3 and TRBJ2-1; TRBD2 matches 9 bases. Per germline, CDR1 ENHRY and CDR2 SYGVKD. V was clipped by 6 bases and J by 7 bases; unmatched bases: 7. CDR3 length: 14 residues. CDR3: CAISRIAGENEQFF. CDR3 DNA: TGTGCCATCAGCCGTATAGCGGGAGAGAATGAGCAGTTCTTC.

The chain uses TRBV20-1 and TRBJ1-1; D gene ambiguous. The V gene lost 3 bases and the J gene lost 3 bases, with 11 bases spanning the gap. The CDR3 is 13 residues long. The germline gives CDR1 DFQATT, CDR2 SNEGSKA (reference sequence). The CDR3 DNA sequence: TGCAGTGCTAGTCGCGGGCAGGACACTGAAGCTTTCTTT. It specifies CSASRGQDTEAFF.

The sample holds a few counts of this clonotype. The chain carries TRBV20-1 and TRBJ2-6; the match to TRBD1 covers 9 bases. The CDR3 sequence is 18 residues long. J gave up 1 base and V 6 bases, and 13 bases lay outside the gene matches. Germline V gene lookup returns CDR1 DFQATT and CDR2 SNEGSKA (reference sequence). CDR3 loop: CSAKIRDRAVSGANVLTF. CDR3 nucleotides: TGCAGTGCAAAAATCCGGGACAGGGCTGTATCTGGGGCCAACGTCCTGACTTTC.

This sequence joins TRBV7-6 and TRBJ2-5; D not resolved. Looked up from germline, CDR1 is SGHVS and CDR2 is FNYEAQ. Trimming shortened V by 2 bases and J by 3 bases, and 4 bases separated the two germline ends. The CDR3 contains 12 residues. The CDR3 loop is CASSLREETQYF. Written as DNA, the CDR3 is TGTGCCAGCAGCTTAAGGGAAGAGACCCAGTACTTC.

The V call is TRBV10-3, the J call TRBJ1-4; no firm D call. Germline-derived CDR1 and CDR2 are ENHRY and SYGVKD. This CDR3 region has 12 residues. V gave up 3 bases and J gave up 11 bases, with 10 bases separating them. CDR3 sequence (DNA): TGTGCCATCAGTGAAGAGGGTACGAAACTGTTTTTT. It translates to CAISEEGTKLFF.

As regards this clonotype: The final CDR3 position lacks the conserved phenylalanine or tryptophan, pointing to a likely read error. The J gene is TRBJ2-1, the V gene TRBV20-1; TRBD2 aligns across 7 bases. Looked up from germline, CDR1 is DFQATT and CDR2 is SNEGSKA (reference sequence). The CDR3 has 14 residues. Unmatched junction bases numbered 4, after V lost 2 bases and J lost 3 bases. CDR3 protein: CSARHSSGYNEQFV. As DNA, the CDR3 is TGCAGTGCTAGACATTCTAGCGGCTACAATGAGCAGTTCGTC.

The chain carries TRBV6-1 and TRBJ2-6, with 9 bases matching TRBD1. V dropped 6 bases and J dropped 0; count of bases not matched to a gene: 6. The CDR3 spans 17 residues. The germline V gene has CDR1 MNHNS and CDR2 SASEGT. CDR3 nucleotides: TGTGCCAGCAGCCGACAGGGGGGGGCCTCTGGGGCCAACGTCCTGACTTTC. Translated, it gives CASSRQGGASGANVLTF.

The V call is TRBV4-1, the J call TRBJ2-1; 8 positions agree with TRBD2. Trimming removed 0 bases from V and 3 bases from J; junction bases left unmatched: 4. This CDR3 is built from 16 residues. CDR1 is MGHRA, CDR2 YSYEKL, per germline. CDR3 protein: CASSQDLAGNYNEQFF. Here the CDR3 DNA reads TGCGCCAGCAGCCAAGATTTAGCGGGGAACTACAATGAGCAGTTCTTC.

V gene TRBV12-5 combines with J gene TRBJ1-1, with D maybe TRBD1 (5 bases). The CDR3 consists of 15 residues. V was cut by 9 bases and J by 5 bases, with 22 bases left in between. Germline V gene data show CDR1 as LGHNT and CDR2 as FRNRAP. This chain's CDR3 is CASGNTGTLWTEAFF. DNA for the CDR3: TGTGCTAGCGGGAATACCGGGACCCTTTGGACTGAAGCTTTCTTT.